One and the same sample provided the 8 T cell receptor beta chains below, sequenced in a study of T cells in severe cutaneous drug reactions (dated by TCRdb to the late 2010s). The instrument was an Illumina MiSeq. Library preparation used the iRepertoire multiplex PCR system with TCR subtype-specific primers for both bulk and single-cell sequencing. TCRdb reprocessed the reads and lists each CDR3 protein sequence as a single entry, with no DNA. The table for this sample lists approximately 9,600 distinct CDR3 sequences. Of the sample, approximately 20% falls within the top ten clones. Sequenced donors were patients with carbamazepine-induced Stevens-Johnson syndrome or toxic epidermal necrolysis (CBZ-SJS/TEN). The sequencing input was cells from a skin blister. According to the study, the label for this sample's cell subset or site signals: unsorted cells from skin lesion blisters. The receptors stem from a human donor with Stevens-Johnson syndrome, a severe cutaneous drug reaction.

The chain links TRBV29-1 to TRBJ2-1; TCRdb gives TRBD1 as the D gene, but with no DNA this cannot be confirmed. This CDR3 contains 14 residues. Looked up from germline, CDR1 is SQVTM and CDR2 is ANQGSEA. The CDR3 here is CSVERGAKINEQFF.

This chain uses TRBV12-3 or TRBV12-4 with TRBJ2-1. This CDR3 spans 14 amino acids. CDR3 loop: CASSMRGPYNEQFF.

V usage is TRBV29-1 and J usage is TRBJ2-5. Per germline, CDR1 SQVTM and CDR2 ANQGSEA. The CDR3 is 13 residues long. The CDR3: CSVEENSQETQYF.

The rearrangement links TRBV29-1 to TRBJ2-7; the D call from TCRdb, TRBD1, cannot be confirmed without DNA. From germline, CDR1 is SQVTM and CDR2 ANQGSEA. The CDR3 runs 14 residues. The CDR3 sequence is CSAKPGQGGHEQYF.

The chain is built from TRBV29-1 and TRBJ2-3; lacking DNA, the TRBD2 call made by TCRdb goes unchecked. CDR1 is SQVTM, CDR2 ANQGSEA, per germline. The CDR3 is 15 residues long. CDR3 protein: CSAEIISGRPDTQYF.

V gene TRBV29-1 combines with J gene TRBJ2-7; TCRdb outputs TRBD1, but without DNA this stays unchecked. Germline CDR1 SQVTM, CDR2 ANQGSEA. This CDR3 contains 15 residues. CDR3 amino acids: CSVEAGQGALGEQYF.

This chain links TRBV29-1 with TRBJ2-1; TCRdb calls TRBD1, which cannot be checked without DNA. This CDR3 spans 15 amino acids. Germline values: CDR1 SQVTM, CDR2 ANQGSEA. The CDR3: CSVRQGVSSYNEQFF.

The chain employs TRBV20-1 and TRBJ2-1. The length of the CDR3 is 13 residues. Germline assignment: CDR1 DFQATT and CDR2 SNEGSKA (reference sequence). This CDR3 reads CSAYWGSYNEQFF.